This T cell receptor beta chain came from a study of PD-L1 blockade in urothelial cancer. Produced via immunoSEQ multiplex PCR; TCRdb's table is partial and in-frame only. In the table there are fewer than 75,000 clones, around 80% of which are singletons. This clone has just one count. V lost 3 bases and J lost 9; bases outside the gene matches: 6. There are 15 residues in the CDR3. CDR1 is SNHLY and CDR2 is FYNNEI in the germline V gene. The input for sequencing was PBMCs, taken around atezolizumab (anti-PD-L1) treatment. The sequence was collected from a man between 65 and 85 years old with urothelial cancer. The chain combines TRBV2 with TRBJ2-4; 12 nucleotides agree with TRBD1. CDR3 DNA: TGTGCCAGCAGTGAGGGACAGGGGGCGAAGGGCATTCAGTACTTC. Its protein product is CASSEGQGAKGIQYF.